Listed here are 16 T cell receptor beta chains from one sample, sequenced in a study of blood T cell repertoires in COVID-19. Profiled with immunoSEQ multiplex PCR; TCRdb holds only in-frame clones, not every one. Altogether 340,000 or so clones are present, 65% to 85% being singletons, with the ten largest covering around 3%. Specimen: peripheral blood. These receptors came from a man aged 25-45 years with active or convalescent COVID-19.

The gene calls are TRBV6-5 and TRBJ1-5, with D tentatively TRBD1 (5 bases). Trimming left V 6 bases short and J 6 bases short, with 15 bases between. CDR1 and CDR2 from the germline V gene are MNHEY and SVGAGI. The CDR3 covers 14 residues. The CDR3 DNA sequence: TGTGCCAGCAGGTCCCTCCGGGGGAGTCAGCCCCAGCATTTT. This sequence encodes CASRSLRGSQPQHF.

The rearrangement links TRBV5-1 to TRBJ2-5; 8 bases align to TRBD2. The CDR3 extends over 17 amino acids. Trimming took 0 bases from V and 0 from J; bases not matched to a gene: 7. Looked up from germline, CDR1 is SGHRS and CDR2 is YFSETQ. The CDR3 DNA follows: TGCGCCAGCAGCTTGGCCTCCCAGCGGGGGAACCAAGAGACCCAGTACTTC. As protein: CASSLASQRGNQETQYF.

This clone was seen a handful of times. The chain couples TRBV19 to TRBJ1-5; TRBD1 is a possible D gene (6 bases). The CDR3 loop spans 17 amino acids. V lost 6 bases, J lost 0 bases, and 18 bases lay in between. Germline V CDR1 and CDR2: LNHDA, SQIVND (reference sequence). CDR3 in amino acids: CASSPRGGRFSNQPQHF. CDR3 nucleotides: TGTGCCAGTAGCCCCCGGGGGGGCCGCTTTAGCAATCAGCCCCAGCATTTT.

This chain links TRBV6-5 with TRBJ1-2, with 7 bases aligning to TRBD1. The CDR3 has 14 residues. V was clipped by 6 bases and J by 2 bases; unmatched bases: 6. CDR1 MNHEY and CDR2 SVGAGI come from the germline V gene. This chain's CDR3 is CASRFGTANYGYTF. The CDR3 coding sequence is TGTGCCAGCAGGTTCGGGACAGCGAACTATGGCTACACCTTC.

The rearrangement uses TRBV5-1 and TRBJ1-1; 9 nucleotides align to TRBD1. The CDR3 extends over 15 amino acids. V lost 0 bases to trimming and J lost 4 bases; unmatched junction nucleotides: 4. CDR1 and CDR2 (germline): SGHRS, YFSETQ. The CDR3 loop reads CASSLEGQGGTEAFF. CDR3 sequence (DNA): TGCGCCAGCAGCTTGGAGGGACAGGGTGGCACTGAAGCTTTCTTT.

The chain combines TRBV27 with TRBJ1-5; 7 bases are shared with TRBD1. Germline CDR1 reads MNHEY; CDR2 reads SMNVEV (reference sequence). The V segment lost 10 bases and the J segment 4 bases; nucleotides outside the gene matches: 19. This CDR3 is built from 17 residues. CDR3 residues: CAKPRPDTGVVNQPQHF. CDR3 bases: TGTGCCAAACCCCGCCCCGACACAGGGGTAGTGAATCAGCCCCAGCATTTT.

V gene TRBV4-3 combines with J gene TRBJ2-3; D possibly corresponds to TRBD2 (5 bases). Per germline, CDR1 LGHNA and CDR2 YSLEER. The CDR3 sequence is 16 residues long. Trimming removed 2 bases from V and 5 bases from J, with 17 bases in between. CDR3 sequence reads: CASSQPTSGVEDTQYF. As DNA, the CDR3 is TGCGCCAGCAGCCAACCAACGAGCGGTGTTGAAGATACGCAGTATTTT.

V usage is TRBV4-3 and J usage is TRBJ2-3; D ambiguous. Trimming stripped 2 bases from V and 0 bases from J, with 6 bases between. The CDR3 contains 14 residues. Germline lookup yields CDR1 LGHNA and CDR2 YSLEER. The CDR3 here is CASSQFVSTDTQYF. The CDR3 DNA follows: TGCGCCAGCAGCCAATTCGTAAGCACAGATACGCAGTATTTT.

In nucleotides, the CDR3 is TGTGCCAGCAGCCAAGCGGGACAGGCAAAGACCCAGTACTTC. Its protein product is CASSQAGQAKTQYF. The rearrangement links TRBV3-1 (or the pseudogene TRBV3-2) to TRBJ2-5; 8 bases fit TRBD1. V shed 1 base, J shed 6 bases, and the junction held 4 bases outside the gene matches. This CDR3 contains 14 residues. Germline CDR1 LGHDT, CDR2 YNNKEL (reference sequence).

The chain has TRBV11-3 and TRBJ2-3; 8 nucleotides line up with TRBD1. The CDR3 consists of 18 residues. Germline V lookup: CDR1 SGHNT, CDR2 YENEEA. The junction had 19 bases not matched to a gene; V was cut back by 8 bases and J by 3 bases. Here the CDR3 reads CASVGQGAWFSVTDTQYF. As DNA, the CDR3 is TGTGCCAGCGTGGGGCAGGGGGCATGGTTTTCGGTGACAGATACGCAGTATTTT.

The gene calls are TRBV28 and TRBJ2-1; 11 bases fit TRBD2. J lost 5 bases, V lost 6 bases, and 12 bases had no gene match. Per the germline V gene, CDR1 is MDHEN and CDR2 is SYDVKM. The CDR3 spans 17 residues. The CDR3 loop is CASSLPRLAGTNNEQFF. DNA for the CDR3: TGTGCCAGCAGCCTCCCCCGACTAGCGGGAACCAACAATGAGCAGTTCTTC.

The chain is built from TRBV27 and TRBJ1-2, with 7 bases lining up with TRBD1. CDR3 size: 14 residues. Per the germline V gene, CDR1 is MNHEY and CDR2 is SMNVEV (reference sequence). Trimming at V came to 6 bases and at J to 3 bases, leaving 7 bases not matched to a gene. The CDR3 sequence: CASSWTGGDYGYTF. For the CDR3, the DNA is TGTGCCAGCAGCTGGACAGGAGGCGACTATGGCTACACCTTC.

The chain recombines TRBV6-2 or TRBV6-3 with TRBJ2-5; TRBD2 aligns across 10 bases. Germline V lookup: CDR1 MNHEY, CDR2 SVGEGT. This CDR3 comprises 14 residues. The trim removed 6 bases at V and 1 base at J, leaving 2 bases unmatched. The CDR3 sequence is CASSERGGQETQYF. CDR3 coding DNA: TGTGCCAGCAGCGAGCGGGGGGGCCAAGAGACCCAGTACTTC.

The rearrangement uses TRBV27 and TRBJ2-7, with D perhaps TRBD1 (5 bases). The length of the CDR3 is 13 residues. CDR1 is MNHEY, CDR2 SMNVEV, per germline (reference sequence). Trimming left V 6 bases short and J 5 bases short, with 14 bases between. The CDR3 reads CASSPWGLDEQYF. CDR3 in DNA: TGTGCCAGCAGCCCCTGGGGCTTGGACGAGCAGTACTTC.

J is TRBJ1-5 and V is TRBV6-5; D is perhaps TRBD1 (6 bases). The V and J ends lost 7 bases and 2 bases respectively, with 12 bases between them. The CDR3 runs to 14 residues. Germline V gene data show CDR1 as MNHEY and CDR2 as SVGAGI. The CDR3 is CASNAQGGNQPQHF. CDR3 DNA sequence: TGTGCCAGCAACGCACAGGGAGGCAATCAGCCCCAGCATTTT.

The V and J genes are TRBV5-1 and TRBJ2-1; 7 nucleotides line up with TRBD2. The CDR3 contains 14 residues. Unmatched junction bases numbered 11, after V lost 5 bases and J lost 9 bases. Germline V CDR1 and CDR2: SGHRS, YFSETQ. The CDR3 loop is CASSSGTTDGEQFF. In DNA, the CDR3 is TGCGCCAGCAGTTCTGGGACTACCGATGGTGAGCAGTTCTTC.